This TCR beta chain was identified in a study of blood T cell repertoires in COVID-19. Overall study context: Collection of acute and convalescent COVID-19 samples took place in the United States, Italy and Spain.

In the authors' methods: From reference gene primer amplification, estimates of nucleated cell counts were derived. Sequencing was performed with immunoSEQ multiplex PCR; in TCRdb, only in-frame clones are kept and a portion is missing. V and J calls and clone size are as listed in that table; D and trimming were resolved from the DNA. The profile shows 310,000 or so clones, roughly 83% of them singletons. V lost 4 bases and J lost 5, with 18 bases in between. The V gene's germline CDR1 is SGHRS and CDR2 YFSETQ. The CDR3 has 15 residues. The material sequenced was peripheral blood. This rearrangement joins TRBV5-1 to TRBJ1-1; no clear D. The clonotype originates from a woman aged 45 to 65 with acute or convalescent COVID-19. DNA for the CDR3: TGCGCCAGCAGCCAACTTCCTGATTATCAAACTGAAGCTTTCTTT. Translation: CASSQLPDYQTEAFF.